This T cell receptor (beta chain) came from a study of CXCR3-negative and CXCR3-positive naive CD8 T cells. cDNA libraries for TRB were generated by 5' RACE incorporating UMI labels. Each CDR3 protein gets one entry in TCRdb, which reprocessed the 5' RACE reads and gives no DNA. The table lists roughly 25,000 distinct CDR3 sequences, with less than 5% in the top ten. Study conclusions and caveats: Memory, not naive, CXCR3-negative and CXCR3-positive cells differed in TRBV-TRBJ usage. TRB CDR3 properties were used to infer TCR strength, and surface CD5 was comparable between naive subsets. CXCR3-expressing naive cells carried TRB CDR3s more hydrophobic than those of CXCR3-negative naive cells.

Using triplicate sorts, 300,000 cells were collected each time from every CD8+ T cell subset. CDR3 length: 13 amino acids. Germline V lookup: CDR1 SGHTA, CDR2 FQGTGA. Concerning this clonotype itself: What it binds is unknown.

The specimen was naive CXCR3- CD8+ T cells from blood. Subset described: CD45RO-CCR7+CD27+CD95- naive CD8+ T cells lacking CXCR3 (TNR3-). The chain links TRBV7-3 to TRBJ1-2; the D gene TCRdb calls, TRBD1, cannot be checked with no DNA. This TCR was sampled from a human donor in good health. Some clones in this sample may be carry-over from other donors' samples. CDR3 sequence reads: CASSLQGWNGYTF.